The 18 T cell receptor beta chains below all came from one sample that was sequenced in a study of PD-1 blockade in classical Hodgkin lymphoma. Profiled with immunoSEQ multiplex PCR; TCRdb holds only in-frame clones, not every one. The sample includes some 17,000 clones, around two thirds of them seen just once. Stated time point: cycle 4 day 1 (C4D1), after 6 weeks of nivolumab. Each patient relapsed following autologous stem cell transplantation, and prior brentuximab vedotin exposure differed. Sample: peripheral blood mononuclear cells (PBMCs), taken before the fourth cycle of nivolumab. These receptors came from a human donor with classical Hodgkin lymphoma.

This chain links TRBV19 with TRBJ2-7, with D possibly matching TRBD1 (6 bases). Looked up from germline, CDR1 is LNHDA and CDR2 is SQIVND (reference sequence). The CDR3 totals 16 residues. V lost 3 bases and J 7 bases, leaving 22 bases between the germline ends. The CDR3 loop reads CASSIGGQGSLGEQYF. DNA for the CDR3: TGTGCCAGTAGTATCGGCGGGCAGGGGTCATTGGGAGAGCAGTACTTC.

This clone was observed a handful of times. Here the CDR3 DNA reads TGTGCCATCAGAGAAGACAGCCTCAATGGCTACACCTTC. Translation: CAIREDSLNGYTF. The V call is TRBV10-3, the J call TRBJ1-2, with a possible D match to TRBD1 (5 bases). V was cut by 6 bases and J by 6 bases, with 14 bases left in between. The CDR3 consists of 13 residues. Germline CDR1 reads ENHRY; CDR2 reads SYGVKD.

This clone came up a few times. The V gene is TRBV2, the J gene TRBJ2-7, with TRBD2 identical over 7 bases. J lost 6 bases, V lost 6 bases, and 8 bases had no gene match. The germline V gene has CDR1 SNHLY and CDR2 FYNNEI. The CDR3 sequence is 13 residues long. The CDR3 DNA sequence: TGTGCCAGCAGCCGGACTAGTGAAAGCGAGCAGTACTTC. This translates into CASSRTSESEQYF.

J is TRBJ2-7 and V is TRBV29-1, with no clear D. CDR1 is SQVTM and CDR2 is ANQGSEA in the germline V gene. This CDR3 region has 13 residues. Trimming cost V 4 bases and J 4 bases, with 14 bases left between them. CDR3 sequence: CSVGLAGPYEQYF. CDR3 coding DNA: TGCAGCGTTGGGCTGGCAGGACCTTACGAGCAGTACTTC.

This clone is labeled medium-sized. The rearrangement joins TRBV4-2 to TRBJ1-1; D gene uncertain. Trimming removed 2 bases from V and 0 bases from J, with 10 bases in between. The CDR3 is made up of 15 amino acids. In germline, CDR1 is LGHNA, CDR2 YNFKEQ. DNA for the CDR3: TGTGCCAGCAGCCAAAACTCTGCTATGAACACTGAAGCTTTCTTT. Its translation: CASSQNSAMNTEAFF.

This clone was found a few times. The rearrangement links TRBV7-2 to TRBJ2-3; the match to TRBD2 covers 7 bases. Germline CDR1 and CDR2: SGHTA and FQGNSA. The CDR3 contains 16 residues. The J segment lost 7 bases and the V segment lost 1 base, leaving 11 bases of the junction unmatched. For the CDR3, the DNA is TGTGCCAGCAGCTTAGTTGTGGGGGGAGGGGAAAATACGCAGTATTTT. It translates to CASSLVVGGGENTQYF.

V and J are TRBV5-8 and TRBJ2-7, with D perhaps matching TRBD2 (6 bases). Germline CDR1 and CDR2: SGHTS and YDEGEE. V dropped 4 bases and J dropped 6 bases, with 20 bases sitting between them. The CDR3 contains 15 residues. The CDR3 DNA sequence: TGTGCCAGCAGCGGCCGTGCGCTAGCGAGAGGCGAGCAGTACTTC. This codes for CASSGRALARGEQYF.

The rearrangement uses TRBV5-5 and TRBJ2-1, with 10 bases identical to TRBD2. Trimming at V came to 1 base and at J to 10 bases, leaving 14 bases not matched to a gene. CDR3 length: 17 amino acids. From germline, CDR1 is SGHKS and CDR2 YYEKEE (reference sequence). CDR3 amino acids: CASSLRRVVAGGGEQFF. DNA for the CDR3: TGTGCCAGCAGCTTGCGGCGAGTGGTAGCGGGAGGTGGCGAGCAGTTCTTC.

V usage is TRBV6-1 and J usage is TRBJ2-7, with 9 nucleotides matching TRBD1. CDR1 is MNHNS, CDR2 SASEGT, per germline. V shed 5 bases and J 3 bases; nucleotides not matched to a gene: 8. The CDR3 consists of 15 residues. Written as DNA, the CDR3 is TGTGCCAGCAGTAAAGGACAGGGGTCAAGCTACGAGCAGTACTTC. Translated, it gives CASSKGQGSSYEQYF.

The chain employs TRBV28 and TRBJ1-5; 7 bases are shared with TRBD1. Per germline, CDR1 MDHEN and CDR2 SYDVKM. This CDR3 is 15 amino acids long. V shed 6 bases and J 11 bases; nucleotides not matched to a gene: 16. The CDR3 here is CASRIGQASLMAQHF. As DNA, the CDR3 is TGTGCCAGCAGAATCGGACAGGCGTCTCTTATGGCCCAGCATTTT.

The gene calls are TRBV11-2 and TRBJ2-1; D possibly uses TRBD1 or TRBD2 (6 bases each). This CDR3 has 15 amino acids. V lost 3 bases and J 3 bases, leaving 12 bases between the germline ends. Germline V gene sequence: CDR1 SGHAT, CDR2 FQNNGV. The CDR3 protein is CASSLYGGLYNEQFF. The CDR3 DNA follows: TGTGCCAGCAGCTTGTACGGGGGCCTCTACAATGAGCAGTTCTTC.

The V and J genes are TRBV30 and TRBJ2-1, with D unclear. This CDR3 contains 15 residues. V lost 4 bases to trimming and J lost 8 bases, with 21 bases between them. Per the germline V gene, CDR1 is GTSNPN and CDR2 is SVGIG (reference sequence). CDR3 sequence: CAWTPRVPEKDEQFF. CDR3 sequence (DNA): TGTGCCTGGACGCCCCGGGTTCCGGAGAAGGATGAGCAGTTCTTC.

The count of this clone is one. The rearrangement links TRBV9 to TRBJ2-2; a possible D gene is TRBD2 (5 bases). The CDR3 runs to 16 residues. The germline gives CDR1 SGDLS, CDR2 YYNGEE. V lost 0 bases, J lost 0 bases, and 9 bases lay in between. This CDR3 reads CASSVATGTNTGELFF. As DNA, the CDR3 is TGTGCCAGCAGCGTAGCGACGGGAACGAACACCGGGGAGCTGTTTTTT.

This chain uses TRBV14 with TRBJ2-3, with D possibly being TRBD1 (6 bases). The length of the CDR3 is 15 residues. Germline assignment: CDR1 SGHDN and CDR2 FVKESK. Between the trimmed V and J ends, which lost 4 bases and 6 bases, there was a span of 17 bases. CDR3 DNA: TGTGCCAGCAGCCCGCGCAGGGGCCCCACGGATACGCAGTATTTT. It codes for CASSPRRGPTDTQYF.

This clone has more than one count but fewer than ten. The V gene is TRBV5-1, the J gene TRBJ1-5; D gene unclear. The V gene's germline CDR1 is SGHRS and CDR2 YFSETQ. The CDR3 is 13 amino acids. The germline V and J ends were trimmed by 0 bases and 11 bases, with 12 bases remaining between them. CDR3 in amino acids: CASSLDGWQAQHF. The CDR3 DNA reads TGCGCCAGCAGCTTGGATGGCTGGCAGGCCCAGCATTTT.

The gene calls are TRBV10-3 and TRBJ2-7, with D possibly called TRBD1 or TRBD2 (5 bases each). V was clipped by 8 bases and J by 3 bases, with 20 bases between them. The CDR3 extends over 15 amino acids. The germline V gene has CDR1 ENHRY and CDR2 SYGVKD. The CDR3 DNA reads as TGTGCCATCGGGGAAGAAGGGACGGGCGTCTACGAGCAGTACTTC. Translation gives CAIGEEGTGVYEQYF.

A word on this clone: Other DNA variants within this sample encode the same CDR3. The chain carries TRBV19 and TRBJ1-2; D not resolved. This CDR3 region has 15 residues. In germline, CDR1 is LNHDA, CDR2 SQIVND (reference sequence). Between the trimmed V and J ends, which lost 9 bases and 5 bases, there was a span of 22 bases. The CDR3 protein is CASSAPYGGQYGYTF. In DNA form, the CDR3 reads TGTGCCAGCAGTGCCCCTTATGGAGGGCAATATGGCTACACCTTC.

This clone was picked up a small number of times. The rearrangement uses TRBV15 and TRBJ2-7; TRBD2 matches 8 bases. In germline, CDR1 is LNHNV, CDR2 YYDKDF (reference sequence). The CDR3 sequence is 13 residues long. The CDR3 loop is CGAGAGGGYEQYF. The CDR3 region has the DNA TGTGGGGCGGGTGCGGGAGGCGGCTACGAGCAGTACTTC.